This TCR beta chain derives from a study of shared clonotypes between healthy human individuals. Notes on the study in general: Researchers sampled only blood; tissue repertoires likely differ. Even with large depth, rarefaction showed that sorted-subset sequencing was incomplete.

As to this clone: Its antigen is currently unknown.

Using immunoSEQ multiplex PCR, the repertoire was profiled, and TCRdb retains in-frame clones only, with some absent. The data show about 1,500,000 clones, roughly 97% seen once. Those who donated were healthy HIV-negative adults, with no recent acute infections or vaccinations reported. This TCR was recovered from a man aged 25 to 45 in good health. Specimen: naive CD4+ T cells sorted from blood. Subset denoted: CD45RA+ positively selected.

DNA for the CDR3: TGTGCCAGCAGCTTTAAGAGGAACACTGAAGCTTTCTTT. Protein: CASSFKRNTEAFF. This chain joins TRBV7-6 and TRBJ1-1; D gene unclear. Trimming took 3 bases from V and 1 from J, leaving 6 bases between them. The germline V gene encodes CDR1 SGHVS and CDR2 FNYEAQ. The length of the CDR3 is 13 residues.